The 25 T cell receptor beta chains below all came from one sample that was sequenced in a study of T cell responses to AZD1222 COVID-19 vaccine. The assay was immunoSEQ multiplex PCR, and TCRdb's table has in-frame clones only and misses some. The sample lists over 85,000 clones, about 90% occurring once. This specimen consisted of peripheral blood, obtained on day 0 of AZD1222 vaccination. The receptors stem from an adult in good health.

CDR3 sequence reads: CASSQDLRRKAFF. The DNA for the CDR3 is TGTGCCAGCAGCCAAGATTTGCGGAGAAAAGCTTTCTTT. This chain connects TRBV14 to TRBJ1-1, with unresolved D. Trimming pared 0 bases from V and 9 bases from J, leaving 11 bases between. This CDR3 contains 13 residues. Germline CDR1 reads SGHDN; CDR2 reads FVKESK. Complete variable domain (other parts from reference TRBV14 and TRBJ1-1): EAGVTQFPSHSVIEKGQTVTLRCDPISGHDNLYWYRRVMGKEIKFLLHFVKESKQDESGMPNNRFLAERTGGTYSTLKVQPAELEDSGVYFCASSQDLRRKAFFGQGTRLTVV.

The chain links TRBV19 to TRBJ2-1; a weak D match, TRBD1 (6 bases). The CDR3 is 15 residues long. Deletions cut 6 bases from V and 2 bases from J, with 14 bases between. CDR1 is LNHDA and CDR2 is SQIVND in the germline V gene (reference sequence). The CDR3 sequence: CASRKDSLAYNEQFF. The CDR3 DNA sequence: TGTGCCAGTAGAAAGGACAGCTTAGCCTACAATGAGCAGTTCTTC.

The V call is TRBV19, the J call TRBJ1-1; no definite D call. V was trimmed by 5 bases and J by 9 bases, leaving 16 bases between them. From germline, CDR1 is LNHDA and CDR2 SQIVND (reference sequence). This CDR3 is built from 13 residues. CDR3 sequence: CASSPGRENQAFF. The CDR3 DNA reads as TGTGCCAGTAGTCCAGGACGGGAAAACCAAGCTTTCTTT.

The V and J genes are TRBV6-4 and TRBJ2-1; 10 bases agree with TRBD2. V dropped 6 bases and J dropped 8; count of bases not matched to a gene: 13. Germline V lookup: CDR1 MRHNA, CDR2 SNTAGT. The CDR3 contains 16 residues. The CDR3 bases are TGTGCCAGCAGCCTCCTAGCGGGAGTAGGAACGGATGAGCAGTTCTTC. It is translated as CASSLLAGVGTDEQFF.

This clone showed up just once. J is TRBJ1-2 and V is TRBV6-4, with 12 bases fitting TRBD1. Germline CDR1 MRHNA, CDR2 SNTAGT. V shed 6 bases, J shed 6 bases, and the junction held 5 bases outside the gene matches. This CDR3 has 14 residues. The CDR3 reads CASSRDRGHNGYTF. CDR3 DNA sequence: TGTGCCAGCAGCCGGGACAGGGGGCATAATGGCTACACCTTC.

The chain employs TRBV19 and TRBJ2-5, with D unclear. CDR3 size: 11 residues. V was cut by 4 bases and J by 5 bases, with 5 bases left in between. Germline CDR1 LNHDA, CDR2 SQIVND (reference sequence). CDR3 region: CASSSGETQYF. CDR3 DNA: TGTGCCAGTAGTAGCGGTGAGACCCAGTACTTC.

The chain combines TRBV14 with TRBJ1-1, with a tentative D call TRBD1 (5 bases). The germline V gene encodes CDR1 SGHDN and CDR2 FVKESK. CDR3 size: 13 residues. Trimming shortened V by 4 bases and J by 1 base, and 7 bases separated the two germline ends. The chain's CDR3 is CASSRGTNTEAFF. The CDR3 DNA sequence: TGTGCCAGCAGCCGGGGCACGAACACTGAAGCTTTCTTT.

The DNA for the CDR3 is TGCAGCGTTGGGAGGGATGGCTACACCTTC. As protein: CSVGRDGYTF. The genes are TRBV29-1 and TRBJ1-2, with unresolved D. Germline V CDR1 and CDR2: SQVTM, ANQGSEA. Deletions cut 4 bases from V and 6 bases from J, with 6 bases between. The CDR3 length is 10 residues.

The CDR3 reads CASSFDGNYEQYF. The CDR3 DNA is TGTGCCAGCAGCTTTGACGGAAACTACGAGCAGTACTTC. The V call is TRBV11-3, the J call TRBJ2-7; D not resolved. The germline V gene has CDR1 SGHNT and CDR2 YENEEA. Trimming shortened V by 3 bases and J by 3 bases, and 9 bases separated the two germline ends. CDR3 length equals 13 residues.

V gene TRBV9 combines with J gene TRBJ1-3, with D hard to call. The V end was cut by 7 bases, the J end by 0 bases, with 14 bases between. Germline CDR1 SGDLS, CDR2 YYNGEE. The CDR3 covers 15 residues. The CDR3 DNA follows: TGTGCCAGCCGCGAGGACGGCCGCTCTGGAAACACCATATATTTT. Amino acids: CASREDGRSGNTIYF.

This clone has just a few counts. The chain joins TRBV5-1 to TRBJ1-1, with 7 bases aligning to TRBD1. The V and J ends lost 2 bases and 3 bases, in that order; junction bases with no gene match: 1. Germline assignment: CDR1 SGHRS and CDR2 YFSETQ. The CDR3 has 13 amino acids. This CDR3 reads CASSFQGDTEAFF. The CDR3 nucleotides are TGCGCCAGCAGCTTTCAGGGGGACACTGAAGCTTTCTTT.

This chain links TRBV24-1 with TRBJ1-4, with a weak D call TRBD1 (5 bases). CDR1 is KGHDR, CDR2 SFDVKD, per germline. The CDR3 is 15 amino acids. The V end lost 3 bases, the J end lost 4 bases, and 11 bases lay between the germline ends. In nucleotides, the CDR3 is TGTGCCACCAGTGATAGTACAGGCCGTAATGAAAAACTGTTTTTT. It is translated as CATSDSTGRNEKLFF.

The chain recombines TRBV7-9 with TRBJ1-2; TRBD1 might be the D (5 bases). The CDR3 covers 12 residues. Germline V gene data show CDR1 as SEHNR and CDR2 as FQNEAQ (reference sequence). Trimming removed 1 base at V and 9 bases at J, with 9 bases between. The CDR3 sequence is CASSLDAGRYTF. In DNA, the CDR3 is TGTGCCAGCAGCTTAGACGCAGGGCGCTACACCTTC.

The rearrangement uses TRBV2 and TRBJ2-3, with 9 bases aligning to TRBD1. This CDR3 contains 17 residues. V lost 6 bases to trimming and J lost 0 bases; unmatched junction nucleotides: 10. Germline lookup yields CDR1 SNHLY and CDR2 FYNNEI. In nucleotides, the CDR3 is TGTGCCAGCAGGGCAAACGGACAGGGGACTAGCACAGATACGCAGTATTTT. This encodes CASRANGQGTSTDTQYF.

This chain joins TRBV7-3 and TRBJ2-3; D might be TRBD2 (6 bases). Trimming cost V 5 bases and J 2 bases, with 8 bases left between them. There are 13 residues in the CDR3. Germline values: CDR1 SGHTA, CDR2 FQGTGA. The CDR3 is CASSRGTTDTQYF. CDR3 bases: TGTGCCAGCAGCCGCGGGACCACAGATACGCAGTATTTT.

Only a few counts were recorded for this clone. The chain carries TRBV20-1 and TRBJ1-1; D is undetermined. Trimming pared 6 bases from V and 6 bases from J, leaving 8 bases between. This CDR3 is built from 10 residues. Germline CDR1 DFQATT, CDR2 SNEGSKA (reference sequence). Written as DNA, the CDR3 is TGCAGTGCAGAACCGCCTGAAGCTTTCTTT. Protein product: CSAEPPEAFF.

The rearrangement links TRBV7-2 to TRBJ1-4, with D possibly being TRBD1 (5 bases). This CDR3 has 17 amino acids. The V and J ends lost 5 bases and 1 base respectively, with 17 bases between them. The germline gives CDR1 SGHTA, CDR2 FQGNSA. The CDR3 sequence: CASSNPGGAETNEKLFF. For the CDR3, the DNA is TGTGCCAGCAGCAACCCCGGGGGTGCGGAAACTAATGAAAAACTGTTTTTT.

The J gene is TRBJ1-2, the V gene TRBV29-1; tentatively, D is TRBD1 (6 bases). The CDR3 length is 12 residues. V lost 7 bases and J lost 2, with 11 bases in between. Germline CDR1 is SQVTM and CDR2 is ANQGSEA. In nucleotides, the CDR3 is TGCAGCGGAGGTAGGGGGAACTATGGCTACACCTTC. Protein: CSGGRGNYGYTF.

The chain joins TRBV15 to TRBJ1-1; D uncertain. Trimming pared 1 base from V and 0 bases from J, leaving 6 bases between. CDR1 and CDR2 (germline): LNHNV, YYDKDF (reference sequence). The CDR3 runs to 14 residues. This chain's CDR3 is CATSRGQLNTEAFF. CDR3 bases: TGTGCCACCAGCAGAGGCCAGTTGAACACTGAAGCTTTCTTT.

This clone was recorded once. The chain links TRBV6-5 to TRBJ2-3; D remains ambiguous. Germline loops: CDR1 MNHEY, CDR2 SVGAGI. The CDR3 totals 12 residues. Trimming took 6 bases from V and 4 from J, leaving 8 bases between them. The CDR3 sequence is CASRSRADTQYF. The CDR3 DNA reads TGTGCCAGCAGGAGTCGCGCAGATACGCAGTATTTT.

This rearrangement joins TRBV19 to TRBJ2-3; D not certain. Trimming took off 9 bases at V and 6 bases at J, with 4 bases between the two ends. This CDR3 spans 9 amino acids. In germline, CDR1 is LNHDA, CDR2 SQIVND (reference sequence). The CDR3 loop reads CASGDTQYF. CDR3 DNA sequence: TGTGCCAGCGGCGATACGCAGTATTTT.

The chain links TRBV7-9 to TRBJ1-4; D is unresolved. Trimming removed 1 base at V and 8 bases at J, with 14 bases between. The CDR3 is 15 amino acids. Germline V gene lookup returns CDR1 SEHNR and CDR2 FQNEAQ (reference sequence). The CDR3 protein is CASSLVSGSREKLFF. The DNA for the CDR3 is TGTGCCAGCAGCTTAGTATCGGGAAGTCGCGAAAAACTGTTTTTT.

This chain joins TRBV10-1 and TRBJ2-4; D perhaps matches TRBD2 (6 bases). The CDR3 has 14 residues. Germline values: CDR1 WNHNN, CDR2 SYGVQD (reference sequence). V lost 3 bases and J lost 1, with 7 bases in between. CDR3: CASSDGSAKNIQYF. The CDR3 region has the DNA TGCGCCAGCAGTGACGGGAGTGCCAAAAACATTCAGTACTTC.

CDR3 DNA: TGTGCCAGCAGTACCGGGACAGCTGTAGAAAAACTGTTTTTT. As protein: CASSTGTAVEKLFF. The chain combines TRBV7-2 with TRBJ1-4; TRBD1 aligns across 7 bases. The germline CDR1 and CDR2 sequences are SGHTA and FQGNSA. CDR3 length equals 14 residues. Unmatched junction bases numbered 9, after V lost 6 bases and J lost 8 bases. Full variable domain (remainder filled in from reference TRBV7-2 and TRBJ1-4): GAGVSQSPSNKVTEKGKDVELRCDPISGHTALYWYRQSLGQGLEFLIYFQGNSAPDKSGLPSDRFSAERTGGSVSTLTIQRTQQEDSAVYLCASSTGTAVEKLFFGSGTQLSVL.

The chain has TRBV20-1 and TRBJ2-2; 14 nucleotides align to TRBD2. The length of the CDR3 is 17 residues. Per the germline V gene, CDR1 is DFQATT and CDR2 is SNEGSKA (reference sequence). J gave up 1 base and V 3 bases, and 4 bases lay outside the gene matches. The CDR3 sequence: CSASGTSGRGNTGELFF. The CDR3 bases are TGCAGTGCTAGTGGGACTAGCGGGAGAGGGAACACCGGGGAGCTGTTTTTT.